Each of the 19 T cell receptor beta chains below was sequenced from the same sample in a study of cytomegalovirus exposure and HLA in healthy donors. The primer mix had 60 Vbeta and 13 Jbeta primers. Only in-frame clones appear in the TCRdb table, and some are missing; sequencing was by immunoSEQ multiplex PCR. This table has 150,000 to 200,000 clones, just over 75% appearing once. The sequencing sample was made of PBMCs. The receptors were gathered from a man in his forties or fifties in good health and CMV-seronegative.

This clone has a handful of counts. This chain links TRBV29-1 with TRBJ1-1; D is ambiguous. The CDR3 has 12 amino acids. The germline V gene has CDR1 SQVTM and CDR2 ANQGSEA. V lost 1 base and J 4 bases, leaving 7 bases between the germline ends. CDR3 nucleotide sequence: TGCAGCGTTGAAGTGCGGGGCACTGAAGCTTTCTTT. Translated: CSVEVRGTEAFF.

The J gene is TRBJ1-1, the V gene TRBV27; 8 positions agree with TRBD1. Germline V gives CDR1 MNHEY, CDR2 SMNVEV (reference sequence). The V segment lost 5 bases and the J segment 9 bases; nucleotides outside the gene matches: 5. This CDR3 has 12 amino acids. The CDR3 coding sequence is TGTGCCAGCAGTGGACAGGGTGGGCAAGCTTTCTTT. Protein: CASSGQGGQAFF.

This CDR3 is CAISEGGLANSYEQYV. The CDR3 nucleotides read TGTGCCATCAGCGAGGGGGGACTAGCGAACTCCTACGAGCAGTACGTC. The V gene is TRBV10-3, the J gene TRBJ2-7; 10 bases agree with TRBD2. Looked up from germline, CDR1 is ENHRY and CDR2 is SYGVKD. V shed 6 bases and J 0 bases; nucleotides not matched to a gene: 8. CDR3 length: 16 amino acids.

The V and J genes are TRBV5-1 and TRBJ1-6; weak D call: TRBD1 (5 bases). Germline loops: CDR1 SGHRS, CDR2 YFSETQ. Trimming stripped 3 bases from V and 7 bases from J, with 11 bases between. CDR3 length: 14 amino acids. As DNA, the CDR3 is TGCGCCAGCAGCTCATCAGGGCAAAATTCACCCCTCCACTTT. As protein: CASSSSGQNSPLHF.

This chain links TRBV5-4 with TRBJ1-2; TRBD1 agrees at 9 bases. Germline V lookup: CDR1 SGHNT, CDR2 YYREEE (reference sequence). The CDR3 is made up of 15 amino acids. Trimming took 0 bases from V and 2 from J; bases not matched to a gene: 2. The CDR3 sequence: CASSLGGTGNYGYTF. The CDR3 DNA reads as TGTGCCAGCAGCTTGGGGGGGACAGGGAACTATGGCTACACCTTC.

The chain links TRBV5-6 to TRBJ1-2; D remains ambiguous. This CDR3 has 15 residues. Germline V gene data show CDR1 as SGHDT and CDR2 as YYEEEE. V lost 4 bases and J lost 10, with 23 bases in between. The CDR3 here is CASSGGPLGYSFYTF. The DNA for the CDR3 is TGTGCCAGCAGCGGCGGTCCCCTCGGATACTCGTTCTACACCTTC.

This clone has just one count. The junction shows a germline mismatch at one end, possibly a read error. This chain joins TRBV7-3 and TRBJ2-6; 8 bases align to TRBD1. CDR3 length: 17 amino acids. Germline V gene data show CDR1 as SGHTA and CDR2 as FQGTGA. This chain's CDR3 is CASSPRTGLSGANVPTF. The CDR3 DNA is TGTGCCAGCAGCCCCCGGACAGGGCTCTCTGGGGCCAACGTCCCGACTTTC.

The chain employs TRBV19 and TRBJ2-7; D remains ambiguous. V was trimmed by 3 bases and J by 0 bases, leaving 9 bases between them. CDR1 and CDR2 (germline): LNHDA, SQIVND (reference sequence). CDR3 length: 14 residues. The CDR3 DNA reads TGTGCCAGTAGTATTAATGTGTTCTCCTACGAGCAGTACTTC. Its protein product is CASSINVFSYEQYF. Based on the CDR3 plus reference TRBV19 and TRBJ2-7, the full variable domain is DGGITQSPKYLFRKEGQNVTLSCEQNLNHDAMYWYRQDPGQGLRLIYYSQIVNDFQKGDIAEGYSVSREKKESFPLTVTSAQKNPTAFYLCASSINVFSYEQYFGPGTRLTVT.

This clone was picked up a small number of times. The chain uses TRBV10-3 and TRBJ1-2; 10 nucleotides agree with TRBD1. CDR3 length: 14 residues. V lost 5 bases to trimming and J lost 8 bases; unmatched junction nucleotides: 8. The germline V gene encodes CDR1 ENHRY and CDR2 SYGVKD. The CDR3 protein is CAISTGTGVLGYTF. In nucleotides, the CDR3 is TGTGCCATCAGTACCGGGACAGGGGTTTTGGGCTACACCTTC.

This chain links TRBV28 with TRBJ1-5, with 10 positions matching TRBD1. The V and J ends lost 4 bases and 7 bases, in that order; junction bases with no gene match: 10. The germline CDR1 and CDR2 sequences are MDHEN and SYDVKM. CDR3 length: 16 amino acids. The CDR3 reads CASSSSTGGIEQPQHF. CDR3 sequence (DNA): TGTGCCAGCAGTTCCTCGACAGGGGGCATTGAACAGCCCCAGCATTTT.

The J gene is TRBJ2-7, the V gene TRBV14, with TRBD1 matching over 7 bases. CDR1 is SGHDN, CDR2 FVKESK, per germline. V trimming: 5 bases; J trimming: 5 bases; junction bases outside the gene matches: 9. This CDR3 spans 14 amino acids. CDR3 in DNA: TGTGCCAGCAGCGACGACAGGGAGTCGGACGAGCAGTACGTC. Encoded protein: CASSDDRESDEQYV.

The genes are TRBV10-3 and TRBJ2-3, with 7 bases lining up with TRBD1. CDR1 is ENHRY and CDR2 is SYGVKD in the germline V gene. This CDR3 is built from 15 residues. V shed 7 bases, J shed 1 base, and the junction held 8 bases outside the gene matches. CDR3 region: CAITSGQPGTDTQYF. CDR3 DNA sequence: TGTGCCATCACCTCGGGACAGCCTGGCACAGATACGCAGTATTTT.

In its sample, this clone was seen once. The rearrangement joins TRBV11-3 to TRBJ2-5; 7 bases fit TRBD1. CDR1 and CDR2 from the germline V gene are SGHNT and YENEEA. V trimming: 5 bases; J trimming: 5 bases; junction bases outside the gene matches: 2. This CDR3 has 12 residues. CDR3 loop: CASSTGEETQYF. CDR3 sequence (DNA): TGTGCCAGCAGCACAGGGGAGGAGACCCAGTACTTC. Drawing the rest from reference TRBV11-3 and TRBJ2-5, the complete variable domain is EAGVVQSPRYKIIEKKQPVAFWCNPISGHNTLYWYLQNLGQGPELLIRYENEEAVDDSQLPKDRFSAERLKGVDSTLKIQPAELGDSAVYLCASSTGEETQYFGPGTRLLVL.

This clone has just one count. J is TRBJ1-1 and V is TRBV6-5; D ambiguous. The CDR3 contains 15 residues. CDR1 MNHEY and CDR2 SVGAGI come from the germline V gene. Trimming pared 2 bases from V and 8 bases from J, leaving 18 bases between. The CDR3 nucleotides are TGTGCCAGCAGTTACGGGGTCGACTACTTTATGGAAGCTTTCTTT. As protein: CASSYGVDYFMEAFF.

The V and J genes are TRBV10-3 and TRBJ1-2; 10 positions match TRBD1. With 9 bases clipped from V and 8 bases from J, the junction kept 9 bases outside the gene matches. CDR1 is ENHRY and CDR2 is SYGVKD in the germline V gene. CDR3 length: 13 amino acids. CDR3 bases: TGTGCCATACAACCCGGGACAGGGGTCGGCTACACCTTC. Amino acid sequence: CAIQPGTGVGYTF.

This clone was observed once. The chain carries TRBV7-9 and TRBJ2-2; 11 nucleotides match TRBD1. V gave up 5 bases and J gave up 4 bases; unmatched junction bases: 3. CDR1 SEHNR and CDR2 FQNEAQ come from the germline V gene (reference sequence). CDR3 length equals 15 residues. Here the CDR3 DNA reads TGTGCCAGCAGCCGGGGACAGGGGGGCACCGGGGAGCTGTTTTTT. It codes for CASSRGQGGTGELFF. The full variable domain, completed using reference TRBV7-9 and TRBJ2-2, is DTGVSQNPRHKITKRGQNVTFRCDPISEHNRLYWYRQTLGQGPEFLTYFQNEAQLEKSRLLSDRFSAERPKGSFSTLEIQRTEQGDSAMYLCASSRGQGGTGELFFGEGSRLTVL.

The chain joins TRBV11-3 to TRBJ2-3; perhaps TRBD2 as D (7 bases). The germline V gene encodes CDR1 SGHNT and CDR2 YENEEA. With 4 bases removed from V and 4 bases from J, the gap between germline ends came to 15 bases. CDR3 length: 15 amino acids. CDR3 DNA sequence: TGTGCCAGCAGCTATCGACTAGCAGGGGCAGATACGCAGTATTTT. The encoded protein is CASSYRLAGADTQYF.

This clone was found a few times. At one boundary the junction diverges from the germline segment, which might be a read error. V and J are TRBV15 and TRBJ2-6; the match to TRBD2 covers 7 bases. Germline values: CDR1 LNHNV, CDR2 YYDKDF (reference sequence). This CDR3 spans 19 amino acids. CDR3 loop: CATSRVGLAVFAGANGLTF. CDR3 DNA sequence: TGTGCCACCAGCAGAGTTGGTCTAGCGGTTTTTGCTGGGGCCAACGGCCTGACTTTC.

The rearrangement joins TRBV6-5 to TRBJ2-7; 7 bases match TRBD1. The CDR3 runs to 13 residues. V was pared by 5 bases and J by 6 bases, with 7 bases of the junction left unmatched. Germline-derived CDR1 and CDR2 are MNHEY and SVGAGI. This chain's CDR3 is CASSRIGGSEQYF. CDR3 nucleotides: TGTGCCAGCAGTCGAATAGGGGGCTCCGAGCAGTACTTC.